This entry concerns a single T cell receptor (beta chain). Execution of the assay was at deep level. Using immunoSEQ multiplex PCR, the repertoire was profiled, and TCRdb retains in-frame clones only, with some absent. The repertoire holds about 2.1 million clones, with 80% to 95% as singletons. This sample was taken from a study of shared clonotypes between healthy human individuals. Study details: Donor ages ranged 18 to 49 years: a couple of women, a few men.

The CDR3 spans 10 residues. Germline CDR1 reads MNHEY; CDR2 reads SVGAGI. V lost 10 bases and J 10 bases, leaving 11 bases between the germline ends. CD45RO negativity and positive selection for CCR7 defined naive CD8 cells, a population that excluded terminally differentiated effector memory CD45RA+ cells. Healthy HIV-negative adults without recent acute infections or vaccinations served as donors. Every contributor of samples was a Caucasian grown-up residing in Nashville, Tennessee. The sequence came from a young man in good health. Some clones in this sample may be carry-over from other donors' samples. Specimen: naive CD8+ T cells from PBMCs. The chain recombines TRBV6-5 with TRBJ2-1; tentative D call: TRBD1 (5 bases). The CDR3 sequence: CATRRGEQFF. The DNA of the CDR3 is TGTGCCACCCGAAGGGGAGAGCAGTTCTTC.